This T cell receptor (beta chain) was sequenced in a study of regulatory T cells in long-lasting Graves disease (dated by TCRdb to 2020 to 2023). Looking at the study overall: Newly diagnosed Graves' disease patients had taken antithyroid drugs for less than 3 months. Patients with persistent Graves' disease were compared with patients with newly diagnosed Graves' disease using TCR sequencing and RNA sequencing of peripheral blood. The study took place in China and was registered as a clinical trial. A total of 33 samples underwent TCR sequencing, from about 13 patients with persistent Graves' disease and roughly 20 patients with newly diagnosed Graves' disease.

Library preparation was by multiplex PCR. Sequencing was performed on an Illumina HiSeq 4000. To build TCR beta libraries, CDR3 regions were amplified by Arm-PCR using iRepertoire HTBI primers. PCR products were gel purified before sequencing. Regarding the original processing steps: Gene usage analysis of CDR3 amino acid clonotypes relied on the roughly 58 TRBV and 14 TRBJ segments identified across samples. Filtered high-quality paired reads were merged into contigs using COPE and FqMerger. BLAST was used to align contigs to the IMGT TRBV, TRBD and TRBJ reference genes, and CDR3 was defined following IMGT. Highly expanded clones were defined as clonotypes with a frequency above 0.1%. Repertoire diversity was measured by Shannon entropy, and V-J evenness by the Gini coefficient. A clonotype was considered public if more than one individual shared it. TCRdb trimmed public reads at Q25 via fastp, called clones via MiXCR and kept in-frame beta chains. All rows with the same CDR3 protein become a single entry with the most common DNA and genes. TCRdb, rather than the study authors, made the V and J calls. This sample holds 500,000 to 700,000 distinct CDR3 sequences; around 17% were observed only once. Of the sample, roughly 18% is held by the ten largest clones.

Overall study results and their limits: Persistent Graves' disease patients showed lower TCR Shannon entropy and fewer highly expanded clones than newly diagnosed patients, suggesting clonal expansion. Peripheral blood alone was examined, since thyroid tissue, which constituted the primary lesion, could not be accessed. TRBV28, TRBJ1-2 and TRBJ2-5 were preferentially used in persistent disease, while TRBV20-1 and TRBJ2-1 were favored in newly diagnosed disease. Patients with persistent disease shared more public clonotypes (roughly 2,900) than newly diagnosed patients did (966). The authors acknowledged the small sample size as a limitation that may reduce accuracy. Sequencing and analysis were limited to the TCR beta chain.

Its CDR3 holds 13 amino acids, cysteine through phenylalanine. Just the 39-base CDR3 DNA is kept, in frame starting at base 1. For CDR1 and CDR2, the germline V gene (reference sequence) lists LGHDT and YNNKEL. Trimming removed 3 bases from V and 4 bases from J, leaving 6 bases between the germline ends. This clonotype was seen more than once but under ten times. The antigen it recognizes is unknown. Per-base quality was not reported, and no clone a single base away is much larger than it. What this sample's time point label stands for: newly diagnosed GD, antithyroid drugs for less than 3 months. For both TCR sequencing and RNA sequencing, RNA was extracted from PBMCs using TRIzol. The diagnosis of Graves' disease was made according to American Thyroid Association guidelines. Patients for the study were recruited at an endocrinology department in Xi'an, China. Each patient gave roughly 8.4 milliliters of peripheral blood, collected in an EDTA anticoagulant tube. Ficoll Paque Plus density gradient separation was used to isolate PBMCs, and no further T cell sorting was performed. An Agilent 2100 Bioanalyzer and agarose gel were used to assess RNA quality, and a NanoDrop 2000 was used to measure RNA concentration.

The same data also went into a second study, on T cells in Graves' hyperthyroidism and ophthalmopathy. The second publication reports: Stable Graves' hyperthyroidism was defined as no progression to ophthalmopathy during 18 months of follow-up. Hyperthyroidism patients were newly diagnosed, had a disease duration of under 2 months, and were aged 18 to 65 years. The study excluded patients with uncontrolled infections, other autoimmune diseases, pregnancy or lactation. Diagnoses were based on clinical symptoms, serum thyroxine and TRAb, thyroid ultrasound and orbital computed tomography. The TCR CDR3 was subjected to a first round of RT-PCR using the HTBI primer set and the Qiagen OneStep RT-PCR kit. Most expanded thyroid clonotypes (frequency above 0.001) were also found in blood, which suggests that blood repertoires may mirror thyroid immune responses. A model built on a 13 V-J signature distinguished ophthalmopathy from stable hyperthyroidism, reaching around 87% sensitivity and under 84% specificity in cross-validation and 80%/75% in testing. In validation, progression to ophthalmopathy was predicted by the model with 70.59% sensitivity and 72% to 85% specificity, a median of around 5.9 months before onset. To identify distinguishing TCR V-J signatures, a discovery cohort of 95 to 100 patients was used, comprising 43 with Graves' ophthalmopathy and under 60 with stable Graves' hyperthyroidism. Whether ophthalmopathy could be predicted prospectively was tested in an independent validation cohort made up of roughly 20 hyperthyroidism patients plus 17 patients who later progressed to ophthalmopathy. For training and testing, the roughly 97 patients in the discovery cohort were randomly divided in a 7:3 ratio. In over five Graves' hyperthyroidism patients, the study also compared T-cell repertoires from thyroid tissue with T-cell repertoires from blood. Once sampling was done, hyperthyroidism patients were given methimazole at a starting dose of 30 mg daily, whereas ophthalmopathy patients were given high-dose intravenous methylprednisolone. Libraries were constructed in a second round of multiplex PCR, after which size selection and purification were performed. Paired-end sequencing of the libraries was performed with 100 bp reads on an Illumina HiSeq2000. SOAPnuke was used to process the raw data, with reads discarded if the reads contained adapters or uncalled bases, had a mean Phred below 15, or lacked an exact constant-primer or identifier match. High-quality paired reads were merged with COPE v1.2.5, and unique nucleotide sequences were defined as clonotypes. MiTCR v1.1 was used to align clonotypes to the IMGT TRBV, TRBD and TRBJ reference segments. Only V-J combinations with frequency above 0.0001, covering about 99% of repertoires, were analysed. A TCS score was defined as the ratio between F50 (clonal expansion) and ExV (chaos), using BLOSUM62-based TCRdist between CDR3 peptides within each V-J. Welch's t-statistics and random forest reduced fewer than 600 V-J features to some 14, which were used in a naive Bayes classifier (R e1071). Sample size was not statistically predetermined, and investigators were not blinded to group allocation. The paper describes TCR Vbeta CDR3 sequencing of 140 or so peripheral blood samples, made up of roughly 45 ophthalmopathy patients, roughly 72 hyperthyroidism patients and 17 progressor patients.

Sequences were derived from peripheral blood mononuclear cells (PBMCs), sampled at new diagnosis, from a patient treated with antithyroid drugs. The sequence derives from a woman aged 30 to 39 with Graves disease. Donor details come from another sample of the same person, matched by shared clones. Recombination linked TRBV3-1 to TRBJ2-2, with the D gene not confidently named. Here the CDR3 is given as CASSHLSTGELFF. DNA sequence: TGTGCCAGCAGCCACCTTAGCACCGGGGAGCTGTTTTTT.